A single T cell receptor (beta chain) is shown here with its context. This CDR3 spans 13 amino acids. V shed 2 bases and J shed 3 bases, with 5 bases lying between them. Germline V CDR1 and CDR2: SGHTA, FQGTGA. Cells sorted as Tregs were CD4+, CD25+ and CD127-/low. MiXCR, applied by TCRdb to the 5' RACE reads, yields one record per CDR3 protein. The sample includes about 9,800 distinct CDR3 sequences, around 25% of them seen just once. The specimen was Tregs sorted from blood. This receptor was obtained from a female donor with breast cancer. The chain couples TRBV7-3 to TRBJ1-5; D unresolved. CDR3: CASSLGLNQPQHF. The CDR3 nucleotides read TGTGCCAGCAGCTTAGGTCTCAATCAGCCCCAGCATTTT.